The clone carrying this T cell receptor (beta chain) turned up a few times. Its target is not known. V lost 2 bases to trimming and J lost 0 bases, with 11 bases between them. Looked up from germline, CDR1 is DFQATT and CDR2 is SNEGSKA (reference sequence). The CDR3 spans 15 residues. TCRdb reprocessed the 5' RACE reads via MiXCR and lists one record per CDR3 protein. The sample yields about 180,000 distinct CDR3 sequences, roughly 10% seen once. The sample is drawn from a study of CD8 T cells in ankylosing spondylitis. Overall study results and limits: Characteristic of ankylosing spondylitis blood, it appeared, was a TCR beta motif comprising several highly homologous variants.

The source is a female donor with ankylosing spondylitis or in good health (not recorded which). Material for sequencing was blood, either unsorted or a sorted T cell fraction (not recorded which). V is TRBV20-1 and J is TRBJ1-5, with D perhaps TRBD1 (6 bases). The CDR3 sequence: CSARSRGYSNQPQHF. CDR3 sequence (DNA): TGCAGTGCTAGATCCAGGGGTTATAGCAATCAGCCCCAGCATTTT.